The clone carrying this T cell receptor (beta chain) was detected only a few times. The antigen is unknown. This sample stems from a study of blood T cells in healthy people across ages. The overall study: The template switching approach captured approximately one barcoded beta molecule for every two T cells. Findings and caveats of the study: Investigators treated diversity estimates from one million T cells as underestimates.

Primers used in a second PCR of about 7 to 12 cycles were a sample-barcoded 5' primer and a J-beta primer mix. TCRdb independently ran MiXCR on the 5' RACE reads; one entry per CDR3 protein. The sample shows hundreds of thousands of distinct CDR3 sequences, 35% to 50% of them seen only once. V dropped 2 bases and J dropped 4 bases, with 12 bases sitting between them. CDR1 is WNHNN, CDR2 SYGVQD, per germline (reference sequence). CDR3 length: 15 amino acids. This TCR derives from an older man in good health. The gene calls are TRBV10-1 and TRBJ1-5; no definite D call. Sequencing was carried out using blood. The chain's CDR3 is CASSERQKTNQPQHF. The CDR3 DNA reads as TGCGCCAGCAGTGAGAGGCAGAAAACTAATCAGCCCCAGCATTTT.